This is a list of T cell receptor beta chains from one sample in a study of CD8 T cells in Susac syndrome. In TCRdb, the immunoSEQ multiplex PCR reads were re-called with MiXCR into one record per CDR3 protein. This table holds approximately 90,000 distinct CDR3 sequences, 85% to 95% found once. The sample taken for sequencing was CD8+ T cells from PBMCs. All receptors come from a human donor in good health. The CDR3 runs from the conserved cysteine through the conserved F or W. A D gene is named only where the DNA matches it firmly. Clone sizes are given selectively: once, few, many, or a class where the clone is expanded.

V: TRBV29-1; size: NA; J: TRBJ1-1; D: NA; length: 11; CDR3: CSAENRVEAFF; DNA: TGCAGCGCCGAAAACAGGGTAGAAGCTTTCTTT
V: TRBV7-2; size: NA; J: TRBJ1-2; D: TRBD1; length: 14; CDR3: CASSFRNRGTGYTF; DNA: TGTGCCAGCAGCTTTAGAAACAGGGGCACTGGCTACACCTTC
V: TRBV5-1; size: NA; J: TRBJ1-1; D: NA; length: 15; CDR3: CASSPGQRMNTEAFF; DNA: TGCGCCAGCAGCCCTGGGCAACGGATGAACACTGAAGCTTTCTTT
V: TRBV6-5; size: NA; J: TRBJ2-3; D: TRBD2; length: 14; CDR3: CATRLAQRTDTQYF; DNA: TGTGCCACCCGACTAGCTCAACGGACAGATACGCAGTATTTT
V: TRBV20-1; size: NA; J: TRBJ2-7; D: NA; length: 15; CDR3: CSVTQPGPKGREQYF; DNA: TGCAGTGTTACCCAACCGGGCCCCAAAGGGAGGGAGCAGTACTTC
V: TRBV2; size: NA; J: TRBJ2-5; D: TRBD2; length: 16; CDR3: CASPDRLAGNQETQYF; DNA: TGTGCCAGCCCAGACCGACTAGCGGGGAACCAAGAGACCCAGTACTTC
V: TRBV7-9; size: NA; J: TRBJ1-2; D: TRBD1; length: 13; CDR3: CASSLETGSGYTF; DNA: TGTGCCAGCAGCTTAGAGACAGGGTCTGGCTACACCTTC
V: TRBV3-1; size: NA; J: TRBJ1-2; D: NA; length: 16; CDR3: CASSHETVRANYGYTF; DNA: TGTGCCAGCAGCCACGAGACAGTACGAGCTAACTATGGCTACACCTTC
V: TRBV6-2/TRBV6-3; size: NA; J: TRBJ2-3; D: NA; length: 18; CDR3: CASSYQSLAATTTDTQYF; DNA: TGTGCCAGCAGTTACCAATCCCTGGCGGCGACTACCACAGATACGCAGTATTTT
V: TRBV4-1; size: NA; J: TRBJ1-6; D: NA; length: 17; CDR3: CASSRTGLVSYNSPLHF; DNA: TGCGCCAGCAGCCGTACAGGGCTCGTCTCCTATAATTCACCCCTCCACTTT
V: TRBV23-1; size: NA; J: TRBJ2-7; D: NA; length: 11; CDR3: CASSPLYEQYF; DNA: TGCGCCAGCAGTCCCTTATACGAGCAGTACTTC
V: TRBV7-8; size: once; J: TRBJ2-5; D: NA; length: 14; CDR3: CASTSQKTSETQYF; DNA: TGTGCCAGCACCTCCCAAAAGACGTCGGAGACCCAGTACTTC
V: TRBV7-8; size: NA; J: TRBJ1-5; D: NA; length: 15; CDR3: CASSPDSDSNQPQHF; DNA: TGTGCCAGCAGTCCTGACAGCGATAGCAATCAGCCCCAGCATTTT
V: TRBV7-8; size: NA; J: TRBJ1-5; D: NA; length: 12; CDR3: CASSSSPQPQHF; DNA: TGTGCCAGCAGCTCTTCACCTCAGCCCCAGCATTTT
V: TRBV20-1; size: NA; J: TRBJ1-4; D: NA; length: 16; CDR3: CSAGPLRAAINEKLFF; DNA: TGCAGTGCTGGGCCCTTGAGGGCAGCGATTAATGAAAAACTGTTTTTT
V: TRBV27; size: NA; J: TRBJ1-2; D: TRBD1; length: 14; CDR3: CASSFQGANYGYTF; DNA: TGTGCCAGCAGTTTCCAGGGGGCGAACTATGGCTACACCTTC
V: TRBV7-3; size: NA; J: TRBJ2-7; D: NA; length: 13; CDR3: CASSLNFGYEQYF; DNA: TGTGCCAGCAGCTTAAACTTCGGCTACGAGCAGTACTTC
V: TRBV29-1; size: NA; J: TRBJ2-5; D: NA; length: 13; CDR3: CSVEVDIRETQYF; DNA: TGCAGCGTTGAAGTTGATATCCGGGAGACCCAGTACTTC
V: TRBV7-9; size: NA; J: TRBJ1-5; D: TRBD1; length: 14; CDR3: CASSGDRYNQPQHF; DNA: TGTGCCAGCAGCGGGGACAGGTACAATCAGCCCCAGCATTTT
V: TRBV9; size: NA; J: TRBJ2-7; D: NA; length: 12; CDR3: CASSGPRDEQYF; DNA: TGTGCCAGCAGCGGGCCGAGGGACGAGCAGTACTTC
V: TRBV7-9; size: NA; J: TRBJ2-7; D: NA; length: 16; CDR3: CASSSRTAQLPYEQYF; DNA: TGTGCCAGCAGCTCCAGGACGGCTCAGCTGCCCTACGAGCAGTACTTC
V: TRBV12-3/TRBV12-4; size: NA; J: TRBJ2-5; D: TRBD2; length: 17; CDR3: CASSPAPAGSSGETQYF; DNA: TGTGCCAGCAGTCCCGCCCCGGCAGGGAGTAGCGGGGAGACCCAGTACTTC
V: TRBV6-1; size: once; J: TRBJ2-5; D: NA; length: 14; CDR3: CASRSLGLLETQYF; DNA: TGTGCCAGCCGAAGTCTGGGCCTCCTGGAGACCCAGTACTTC
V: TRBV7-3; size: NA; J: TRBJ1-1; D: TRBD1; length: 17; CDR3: CASSLRTGPSEETEAFF; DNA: TGTGCCAGCAGCCTCCGGACAGGGCCCAGTGAGGAGACTGAAGCTTTCTTT
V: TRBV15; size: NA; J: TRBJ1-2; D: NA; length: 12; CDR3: CATSRDGDGYTF; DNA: TGTGCCACCAGCAGAGATGGGGACGGCTACACCTTC
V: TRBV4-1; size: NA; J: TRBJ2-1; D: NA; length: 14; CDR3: CASSHRDGYNEQFF; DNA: TGCGCCAGCAGCCACCGGGACGGTTACAATGAGCAGTTCTTC
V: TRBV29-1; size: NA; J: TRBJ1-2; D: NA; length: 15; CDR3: CSVEAFLDSNYGYTF; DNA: TGCAGCGTTGAAGCCTTCCTGGACAGCAACTATGGCTACACCTTC
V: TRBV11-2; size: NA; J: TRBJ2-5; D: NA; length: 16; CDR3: CASSLEPGKYQETQYF; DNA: TGTGCCAGCAGCTTAGAACCAGGAAAGTACCAAGAGACCCAGTACTTC
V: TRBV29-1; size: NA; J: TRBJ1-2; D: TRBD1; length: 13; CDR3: CSVDDRGSDGYTF; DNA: TGCAGCGTTGACGACAGGGGATCTGATGGCTACACCTTC
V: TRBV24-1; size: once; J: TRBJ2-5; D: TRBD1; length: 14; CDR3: CATSDPNRGETQYF; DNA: TGTGCCACCAGTGACCCTAACAGGGGGGAGACCCAGTACTTC
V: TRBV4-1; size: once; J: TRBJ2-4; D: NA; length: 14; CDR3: CASSPRGGGNIQYF; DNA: TGCGCCAGCAGCCCGAGGGGGGGCGGAAACATTCAGTACTTC
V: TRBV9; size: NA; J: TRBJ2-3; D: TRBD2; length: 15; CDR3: CASSVGGRSTDTQYF; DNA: TGTGCCAGCAGCGTAGGCGGGAGAAGCACAGATACGCAGTATTTT